This entry features one TCR beta chain sequence. Its antigen is not known. This sample is drawn from a study of blood T cells in healthy people across ages. General observations from the study: Changes in expanded clonotypes were possibly confounded, as the CMV status of donors was unknown. Among T cells, TCR beta diversity per million cells dropped roughly linearly as age rose. With naive T cell percentage, TCR beta diversity showed a strong correlation.

With a J-beta primer mix and a sample-barcoded 5' primer, a second PCR ran about 7 to 11 cycles. TCRdb processed the 5' RACE reads anew with MiXCR; each CDR3 protein has one entry. The sample shows about 1.5 million distinct CDR3 sequences, 35% to 45% of them seen only once. This CDR3 spans 12 amino acids. Germline V gene lookup returns CDR1 MDHEN and CDR2 SYDVKM. The material sequenced was blood. V is TRBV28 and J is TRBJ2-4, with D hard to call. The DNA matches TRBJ2-7 better at its end, which makes the J call doubtful. This TCR came from a woman aged 18-29 years in good health. The CDR3 coding sequence is TGTGCCAGCAGTTTAATGCACTACGAGCAGTACTTC. Its translation is CASSLMHYEQYF.